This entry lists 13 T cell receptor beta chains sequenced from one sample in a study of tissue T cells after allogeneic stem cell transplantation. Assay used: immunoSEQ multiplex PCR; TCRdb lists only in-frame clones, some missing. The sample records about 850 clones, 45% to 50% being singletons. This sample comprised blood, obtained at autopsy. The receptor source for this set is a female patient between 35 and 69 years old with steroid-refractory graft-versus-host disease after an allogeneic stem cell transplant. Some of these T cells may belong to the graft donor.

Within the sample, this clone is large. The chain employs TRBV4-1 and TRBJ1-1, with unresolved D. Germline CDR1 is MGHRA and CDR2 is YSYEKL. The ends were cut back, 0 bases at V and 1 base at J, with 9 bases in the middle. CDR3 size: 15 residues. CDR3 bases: TGCGCCAGCAGCCAAGATGGGGAGGGGAACACTGAAGCTTTCTTT. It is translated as CASSQDGEGNTEAFF.

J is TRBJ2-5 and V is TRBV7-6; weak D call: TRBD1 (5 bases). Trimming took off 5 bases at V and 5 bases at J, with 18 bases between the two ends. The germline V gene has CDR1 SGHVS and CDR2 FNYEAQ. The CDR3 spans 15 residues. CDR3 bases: TGTGCCAGCAGCCCGAGACAGACAATCTTGGAGACCCAGTACTTC. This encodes CASSPRQTILETQYF.

CDR3 sequence: CASSQRGRGQPQHF. The CDR3 DNA reads as TGCGCCAGCAGCCAACGAGGAAGAGGACAGCCCCAGCATTTT. This rearrangement joins TRBV4-1 to TRBJ1-5; no clear D. CDR1 is MGHRA and CDR2 is YSYEKL in the germline V gene. V was shortened by 2 bases and J by 7 bases, with 12 bases between the two germline ends. The CDR3 loop spans 14 amino acids.

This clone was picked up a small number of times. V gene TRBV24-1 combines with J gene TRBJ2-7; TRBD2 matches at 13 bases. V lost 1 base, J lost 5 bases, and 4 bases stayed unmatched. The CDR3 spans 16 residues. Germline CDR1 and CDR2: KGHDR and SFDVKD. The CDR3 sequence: CATSDLTSGGEDEQYF. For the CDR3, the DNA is TGTGCCACCAGTGATTTAACTAGCGGGGGGGAAGACGAGCAGTACTTC.

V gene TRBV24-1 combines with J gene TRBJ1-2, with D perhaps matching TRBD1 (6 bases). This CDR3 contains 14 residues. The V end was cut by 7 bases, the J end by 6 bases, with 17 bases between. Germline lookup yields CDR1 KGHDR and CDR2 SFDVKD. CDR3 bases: TGTGCCACCAGAGGGGCGGACAGATTAGATGGCTACACCTTC. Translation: CATRGADRLDGYTF.

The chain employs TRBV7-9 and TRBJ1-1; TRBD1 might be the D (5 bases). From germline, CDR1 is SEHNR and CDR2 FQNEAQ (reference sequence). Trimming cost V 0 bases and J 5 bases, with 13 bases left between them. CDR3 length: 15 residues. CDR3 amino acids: CASSLARGRQTEAFF. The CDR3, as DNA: TGTGCCAGCAGCTTAGCGAGGGGAAGACAAACTGAAGCTTTCTTT.

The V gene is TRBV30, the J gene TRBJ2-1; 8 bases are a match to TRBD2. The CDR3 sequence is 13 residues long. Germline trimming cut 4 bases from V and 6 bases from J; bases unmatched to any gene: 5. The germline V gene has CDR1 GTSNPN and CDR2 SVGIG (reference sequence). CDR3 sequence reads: CAWNTGLANEQFF. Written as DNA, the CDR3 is TGTGCCTGGAACACCGGACTAGCCAATGAGCAGTTCTTC.

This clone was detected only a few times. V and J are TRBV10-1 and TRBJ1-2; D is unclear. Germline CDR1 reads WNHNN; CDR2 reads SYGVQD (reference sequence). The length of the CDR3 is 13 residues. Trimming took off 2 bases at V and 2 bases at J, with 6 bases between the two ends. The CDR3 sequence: CASSEGPNYGYTF. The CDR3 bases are TGCGCCAGCAGTGAGGGCCCCAACTATGGCTACACCTTC.

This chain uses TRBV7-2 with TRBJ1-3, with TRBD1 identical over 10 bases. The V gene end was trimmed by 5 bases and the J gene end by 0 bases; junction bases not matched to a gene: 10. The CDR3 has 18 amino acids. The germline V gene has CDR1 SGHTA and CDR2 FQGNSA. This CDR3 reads CASSPTRQGAFSGNTIYF. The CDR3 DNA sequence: TGTGCCAGCAGCCCAACCCGACAGGGGGCCTTCTCTGGAAACACCATATATTTT. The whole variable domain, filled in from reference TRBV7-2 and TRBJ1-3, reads GAGVSQSPSNKVTEKGKDVELRCDPISGHTALYWYRQSLGQGLEFLIYFQGNSAPDKSGLPSDRFSAERTGGSVSTLTIQRTQQEDSAVYLCASSPTRQGAFSGNTIYFGEGSWLTVV.

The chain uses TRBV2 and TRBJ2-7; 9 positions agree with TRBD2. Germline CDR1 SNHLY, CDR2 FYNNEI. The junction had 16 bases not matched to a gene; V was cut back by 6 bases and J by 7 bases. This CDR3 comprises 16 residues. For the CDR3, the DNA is TGTGCCAGCAGGGGCGGGGGGGCTAGCGGACGAGGAGAGCAGTACTTC. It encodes CASRGGGASGRGEQYF.

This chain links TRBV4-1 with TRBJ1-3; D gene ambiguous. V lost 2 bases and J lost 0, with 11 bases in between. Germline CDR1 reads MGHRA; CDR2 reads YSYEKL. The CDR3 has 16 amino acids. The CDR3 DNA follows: TGCGCCAGCAGCCAACCGACAACGAGCTCTGGAAACACCATATATTTT. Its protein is CASSQPTTSSGNTIYF.

This chain's CDR3 is CASSPGLAGAQFF. DNA for the CDR3: TGTGCCAGCAGTCCGGGACTAGCGGGGGCCCAGTTCTTC. The chain carries TRBV12-3 or TRBV12-4 and TRBJ2-1; the match to TRBD2 covers 14 bases. CDR3 length equals 13 residues. With 5 bases clipped from V and 13 bases from J, the junction kept 4 bases outside the gene matches.

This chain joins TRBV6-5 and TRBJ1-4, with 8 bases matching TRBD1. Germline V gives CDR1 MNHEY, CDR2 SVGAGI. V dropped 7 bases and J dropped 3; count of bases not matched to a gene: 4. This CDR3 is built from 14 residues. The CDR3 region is CASKTGGANEKLFF. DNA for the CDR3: TGTGCCAGCAAAACAGGGGGTGCTAATGAAAAACTGTTTTTT.